This TCR beta chain was identified in a study of cytomegalovirus exposure and HLA in healthy donors. Study-wide results and limits: The authors considered a cluster of highly shared sequence variants likely to be a sequencing artifact. Most CMV-associated TCR beta chains appeared HLA-restricted in a later analysis.

60 Vbeta and 13 Jbeta primers were used in PCR. Libraries were prepared by immunoSEQ multiplex PCR; TCRdb keeps only in-frame clonotypes and omits some of them. The table shows roughly 120,000 clones, with 82% occurring only once. Points on this clone: Its antigen is unknown.

Nominally healthy donors provided the samples, though records likely missed some immune exposures. This receptor was identified in a male donor in good health and CMV-seropositive. The sequenced sample consisted of PBMCs.

The CDR3 sequence is CASGLALGQRSTREAFF. Written as DNA, the CDR3 is TGTGCTAGTGGTTTGGCCCTCGGACAGAGAAGCACAAGAGAAGCTTTCTTT. The chain carries TRBV12-5 and TRBJ1-1; TRBD1 might be the D (6 bases). Trimming took off 1 base at V and 8 bases at J, with 23 bases between the two ends. CDR1 is LGHNT, CDR2 FRNRAP, per germline. The CDR3 runs 17 residues. The variable domain in full, with the rest retrieved from reference TRBV12-5 and TRBJ1-1, is DARVTQTPRHKVTEMGQEVTMRCQPILGHNTVFWYRQTMMQGLELLAYFRNRAPLDDSGMPKDRFSAEMPDATLATLKIQPSEPRDSAVYFCASGLALGQRSTREAFFGQGTRLTVV.